The 4 T cell receptor beta chains in this list originate from one sample, sequenced in a study of T cell responses to AZD1222 COVID-19 vaccine. Measured with immunoSEQ multiplex PCR; TCRdb has only the in-frame clones, and not every one. This sample yields 130,000 to 150,000 clones, of which approximately 78% are seen a single time; around 4.1% belongs to the top ten. The sequenced sample was peripheral blood, obtained on day 0 of MenACWY control vaccination. All receptors derive from an adult in good health.

The genes are TRBV19 and TRBJ1-6; D is uncertain. Germline CDR1 and CDR2: LNHDA and SQIVND (reference sequence). The CDR3 loop spans 13 amino acids. Between the trimmed V and J ends, which lost 7 bases and 6 bases, there was a span of 10 bases. The DNA for the CDR3 is TGTGCCAGTAATCGGCAGCTTAATTCACCCCTCCACTTT. Amino acids: CASNRQLNSPLHF. Looking up the rest from reference TRBV19 and TRBJ1-6 gives the full variable domain: DGGITQSPKYLFRKEGQNVTLSCEQNLNHDAMYWYRQDPGQGLRLIYYSQIVNDFQKGDIAEGYSVSREKKESFPLTVTSAQKNPTAFYLCASNRQLNSPLHFGNGTRLTVT.

The V call is TRBV7-9, the J call TRBJ2-1; D remains ambiguous. V lost 0 bases, J lost 7 bases, and 10 bases lay in between. CDR3 length: 14 residues. CDR1 is SEHNR and CDR2 is FQNEAQ in the germline V gene (reference sequence). DNA of the CDR3: TGTGCCAGCAGCTTAGCGCAGGTAGGGAATGAGCAGTTCTTC. Protein: CASSLAQVGNEQFF.

DNA of the CDR3: TGTGCCACCAGCGGACAGGAGACTCAGAACTATGGCTACACCTTC. Its translation is CATSGQETQNYGYTF. The chain couples TRBV15 to TRBJ1-2; TRBD1 agrees at 7 bases. This CDR3 is built from 15 residues. V shed 5 bases and J 2 bases; nucleotides not matched to a gene: 8. The germline V gene has CDR1 LNHNV and CDR2 YYDKDF (reference sequence).

This clone was seen a handful of times. J is TRBJ1-3 and V is TRBV5-6; maybe TRBD1 (5 bases). Germline CDR1 and CDR2: SGHDT and YYEEEE. CDR3 length equals 12 residues. The germline V and J ends were trimmed by 0 bases and 8 bases, with 6 bases remaining between them. CDR3 amino acids: CASSLGGYTIYF. DNA of the CDR3: TGTGCCAGCAGCTTGGGGGGCTACACCATATATTTT.